This T cell receptor (beta chain) was observed in a study of T-cell reconstitution after alpha-beta-depleted transplantation in children. The TCRbeta library incorporated unique molecular identifiers. TCRdb reanalysed the PCR reads using MiXCR and keeps one entry per CDR3 protein. Of 200,000 or so distinct CDR3 sequences in the sample, 5% to 6.5% were seen once. There are 17 residues in the CDR3. Trimming took 2 bases from V and 7 from J; bases not matched to a gene: 11. Germline lookup yields CDR1 LGHNA and CDR2 YSLEER. Study outcomes and limitations: Several hundred expanded graft clones reportedly supplied alpha-beta T cells about two months after transplant. Day-60 TCRbeta diversity that was high in some patients was derived from surviving recipient T cells and thymic progenitors. The main origin of T-cell counts and diversity one year after transplant was newly produced T cells.

This clonotype was seen repeatedly, ten times or more. Its antigen is undetermined. The sequences come from PBMCs, collected before TCRalphabeta/CD19-depleted stem cell transplant. The source is a girl in the first two years of life with combined immunodeficiency, due to receive a stem cell transplant. J is TRBJ2-1 and V is TRBV4-3; 10 positions agree with TRBD2. The CDR3 sequence: CASSQSSSGRIGNEQFF. CDR3 in DNA: TGCGCCAGCAGCCAATCGTCTAGCGGGAGAATTGGGAATGAGCAGTTCTTC.